These 31 T cell receptor beta chains were all obtained from the same sample, sequenced in a study of blood T cells in healthy people across ages. A second PCR of about 7 to 12 cycles used a sample-barcoded 5' primer and a J-beta primer mix. TCRdb independently ran MiXCR on the 5' RACE reads; one entry per CDR3 protein. The sample lists about 1 million distinct CDR3 sequences, about 25% occurring once. A further study also used this sample, focusing on T cells of mothers and their children.

Sample: blood. The receptors shown here come from a girl aged 2 to 10 in good health.

This clonotype was seen more than once but under ten times. This chain joins TRBV5-1 and TRBJ2-7; D is undetermined. Germline CDR1 reads SGHRS; CDR2 reads YFSETQ. With 0 bases removed from V and 0 bases from J, the gap between germline ends came to 16 bases. The CDR3 has 17 residues. The CDR3 nucleotides are TGCGCCAGCAGCTTGGCCGAAGGAACCCTTAGCTCCTACGAGCAGTACTTC. Amino acids: CASSLAEGTLSSYEQYF. The variable domain in full, completed from reference TRBV5-1 and TRBJ2-7, reads KAGVTQTPRYLIKTRGQQVTLSCSPISGHRSVSWYQQTPGQGLQFLFEYFSETQRNKGNFPGRFSGRQFSNSRSEMNVSTLELGDSALYLCASSLAEGTLSSYEQYFGPGTRLTVT.

The CDR3 DNA follows: TGTGCCAGCAGCTTAGGTGGGTCGGGGTCACAGCCCCAGCATTTT. Its translation: CASSLGGSGSQPQHF. The J gene is TRBJ1-5, the V gene TRBV7-2, with unresolved D. Germline V gene data show CDR1 as SGHTA and CDR2 as FQGNSA. V lost 1 base, J lost 7 bases, and 14 bases lay in between. The CDR3 runs 15 residues.

J is TRBJ2-3 and V is TRBV11-3; the D gene is possibly TRBD2 (5 bases). The germline gives CDR1 SGHNT, CDR2 YENEEA. The CDR3 length is 16 residues. The V end lost 5 bases, the J end lost 7 bases, and 22 bases lay between the germline ends. The chain's CDR3 is CASSPGGLTDGNTQYF. The CDR3 DNA reads TGTGCCAGCAGCCCAGGAGGACTGACCGATGGTAATACGCAGTATTTT.

V gene TRBV4-3 combines with J gene TRBJ1-6; 9 bases agree with TRBD1. The CDR3 is 14 residues long. V shed 3 bases and J 9 bases; nucleotides not matched to a gene: 3. CDR1 is LGHNA, CDR2 YSLEER, per germline. As DNA, the CDR3 is TGCGCCAGCAGCCAGGGACAGGGCCTTTCACCCCTCCACTTT. Translation: CASSQGQGLSPLHF.

This clonotype has a handful of counts. The chain carries TRBV12-3 or TRBV12-4 and TRBJ2-3; TRBD2 matches at 7 bases. Losses at the gene ends were 10 bases for V and 4 bases for J; bases not matched to a gene: 8. There are 13 residues in the CDR3. CDR3 DNA: TGTGCCACCACTACTCGGGGGGCAGATACGCAGTATTTT. It is translated as CATTTRGADTQYF.

This clonotype was seen only a few times. It is likely a read error, because the conserved phenylalanine at the end of the CDR3 is missing. The rearrangement links TRBV7-8 to TRBJ2-7, with unresolved D. Germline values: CDR1 SGHVS, CDR2 FQNEAQ. Deletions cut 4 bases from V and 2 bases from J, with 12 bases between. The CDR3 runs to 14 residues. The CDR3 protein is CASSSPAGAYEQYL. CDR3 in DNA: TGTGCCAGCAGCTCCCCGGCTGGTGCCTACGAGCAGTACCTC.

This chain links TRBV29-1 with TRBJ2-1, with 8 positions matching TRBD1. This CDR3 contains 14 residues. V lost 3 bases to trimming and J lost 4 bases; unmatched junction nucleotides: 5. Germline V gives CDR1 SQVTM, CDR2 ANQGSEA. Here the CDR3 DNA reads TGCAGCGTTGAGGGGGACAGGCGGTACAATGAGCAGTTCTTC. Translating it yields CSVEGDRRYNEQFF.

The chain uses TRBV25-1 and TRBJ1-1, with a tentative D call TRBD1 (6 bases). V dropped 5 bases and J dropped 1 base, with 17 bases sitting between them. The CDR3 runs 16 residues. The germline V gene has CDR1 MGHDK and CDR2 SYGVNS. Here the CDR3 reads CASSLAGGARNTEAFF. In DNA form, the CDR3 reads TGTGCCAGCAGTCTCGCCGGGGGGGCGCGGAACACTGAAGCTTTCTTT.

This chain joins TRBV5-5 and TRBJ2-1; D uncertain. The CDR3 runs to 12 residues. Germline CDR1 reads SGHKS; CDR2 reads YYEKEE (reference sequence). With 4 bases removed from V and 12 bases from J, the gap between germline ends came to 14 bases. The chain's CDR3 is CASSLTDLWQFF. The CDR3 DNA reads TGTGCCAGCAGCCTCACCGACCTGTGGCAGTTCTTC.

A few counts support this clonotype. This sequence joins TRBV6-1 and TRBJ1-4, with 7 bases matching TRBD1. The V and J ends lost 4 bases and 7 bases, in that order; junction bases with no gene match: 9. CDR1 MNHNS and CDR2 SASEGT come from the germline V gene. CDR3 length: 15 amino acids. This CDR3 is CASSGSTGITEKLFF. CDR3 nucleotides: TGTGCCAGCAGTGGTTCGACAGGGATCACTGAAAAACTGTTTTTT.

This chain links TRBV19 with TRBJ2-7, with 9 bases that match TRBD2. V lost 1 base, J lost 1 base, and 8 bases stayed unmatched. There are 17 residues in the CDR3. CDR1 LNHDA and CDR2 SQIVND come from the germline V gene (reference sequence). The CDR3 sequence is CASSIGLAGSPSYEQYF. CDR3 sequence (DNA): TGTGCCAGTAGTATAGGGCTAGCGGGGTCACCATCCTACGAGCAGTACTTC.

This clonotype has only a few counts. V usage is TRBV4-2 and J usage is TRBJ2-1; perhaps TRBD1 as D (6 bases). Trimming removed 0 bases from V and 8 bases from J, with 17 bases in between. From germline, CDR1 is LGHNA and CDR2 YNFKEQ. The CDR3 is 16 residues long. For the CDR3, the DNA is TGTGCCAGCAGCCAAGAGCGGGCAGGGGATGGGGATGAGCAGTTCTTC. Translating gives CASSQERAGDGDEQFF.

This clonotype was detected many times. The J gene is TRBJ1-2, the V gene TRBV12-5; a weak D match, TRBD1 (5 bases). This CDR3 spans 11 amino acids. CDR1 is LGHNT and CDR2 is FRNRAP in the germline V gene. V was clipped by 3 bases and J by 7 bases, with 6 bases between them. In DNA, the CDR3 is TGTGCTAGTGGTTTCGGGGGTGGCTACACCTTC. Encoded protein: CASGFGGGYTF.

The V and J genes are TRBV4-3 and TRBJ2-5, with unresolved D. Between the trimmed V and J ends, which lost 0 bases and 6 bases, there was a span of 11 bases. Germline V CDR1 and CDR2: LGHNA, YSLEER. This CDR3 region has 14 residues. This CDR3 is CASSQDPAVKTQYF. Written as DNA, the CDR3 is TGCGCCAGCAGCCAAGATCCAGCCGTGAAGACCCAGTACTTC.

The rearrangement joins TRBV20-1 to TRBJ2-5; weak D call: TRBD1 (5 bases). CDR3 length: 15 amino acids. Germline CDR1 reads DFQATT; CDR2 reads SNEGSKA (reference sequence). Deletions cut 6 bases from V and 5 bases from J, with 22 bases between. The CDR3 here is CSARRRSPKGETQYF. In DNA, the CDR3 is TGCAGTGCGCGACGCAGAAGCCCCAAGGGGGAGACCCAGTACTTC.

This clonotype was counted a few times. The genes are TRBV6-2 or TRBV6-3 and TRBJ1-1; TRBD1 might be the D (6 bases). Germline V gene data show CDR1 as MNHEY and CDR2 as SVGEGT. Trimming took 5 bases from V and 0 from J, leaving 16 bases between them. The CDR3 totals 16 residues. The CDR3 loop is CASSKLRDKMNTEAFF. For the CDR3, the DNA is TGTGCCAGCAGTAAGCTCCGGGACAAGATGAACACTGAAGCTTTCTTT.

The chain carries TRBV12-3 or TRBV12-4 and TRBJ1-5; maybe TRBD1 (5 bases). With 2 bases removed from V and 6 bases from J, the gap between germline ends came to 11 bases. This CDR3 spans 14 amino acids. The CDR3 reads CASSLQGSSQPQHF. The DNA of the CDR3 is TGTGCCAGCAGTTTACAGGGATCTAGTCAGCCCCAGCATTTT.

The chain employs TRBV25-1 and TRBJ2-2; tentative D call: TRBD2 (6 bases). CDR3 length: 14 residues. The germline V and J ends were trimmed by 3 bases and 2 bases, with 7 bases remaining between them. Germline V gives CDR1 MGHDK, CDR2 SYGVNS. The CDR3 spells CASSERGNTGELFF. The CDR3 DNA is TGTGCCAGCAGTGAGCGGGGAAACACCGGGGAGCTGTTTTTT.

The CDR3 here is CAIGDAKRGEGTGELFF. The CDR3 DNA sequence: TGTGCCATCGGGGACGCCAAGAGGGGCGAAGGCACCGGGGAGCTGTTTTTT. V usage is TRBV10-3 and J usage is TRBJ2-2, with D possibly being TRBD1 or TRBD2 (5 bases each). The germline V gene has CDR1 ENHRY and CDR2 SYGVKD. V lost 8 bases to trimming and J lost 4 bases, with 23 bases between them. CDR3 length equals 17 residues.

The rearrangement uses TRBV12-3 or TRBV12-4 and TRBJ2-1; no definite D call. The CDR3 contains 13 residues. Trimming shortened V by 0 bases and J by 12 bases, and 12 bases separated the two germline ends. CDR3 coding DNA: TGTGCCAGCAGTTTAGCGCTTGGGATTATGCAGTTCTTC. This codes for CASSLALGIMQFF.

This clonotype was found a few times. This sequence joins TRBV4-2 and TRBJ2-1, with a possible D match to TRBD2 (5 bases). The CDR3 has 13 amino acids. CDR1 is LGHNA, CDR2 YNFKEQ, per germline. Trimming removed 4 bases from V and 11 bases from J, with 15 bases in between. The CDR3 sequence is CASSRKDWPKQFF. Here the CDR3 DNA reads TGTGCCAGCAGCCGCAAGGACTGGCCCAAGCAGTTCTTC.

The chain is built from TRBV20-1 and TRBJ2-5, with a weak D call TRBD2 (6 bases). The CDR3 length is 14 residues. Per the germline V gene, CDR1 is DFQATT and CDR2 is SNEGSKA (reference sequence). Trimming stripped 5 bases from V and 1 base from J, with 14 bases between. The DNA of the CDR3 is TGCAGTGCTCACTACCCGGGACTCCAAGAGACCCAGTACTTC. It yields the protein CSAHYPGLQETQYF.

This rearrangement joins TRBV5-1 to TRBJ2-5; 7 bases are a match to TRBD1. Gene TRBJ2-7 matches the end of the DNA better, so the J call may be wrong. Germline V gives CDR1 SGHRS, CDR2 YFSETQ. The CDR3 has 15 amino acids. The DNA of the CDR3 is TGCGCCAGCAGCGAGTCGACAGGGCCTCCCTACGAGCAGTACTTC. Protein product: CASSESTGPPYEQYF.

A few counts support this clonotype. The J gene is TRBJ1-2, the V gene TRBV24-1; TRBD1 is a possible D gene (5 bases). Germline-derived CDR1 and CDR2 are KGHDR and SFDVKD. Trimming pared 1 base from V and 4 bases from J, leaving 6 bases between. The CDR3 consists of 13 residues. CDR3 sequence (DNA): TGTGCCACCAGTGATTTTAGGGGCTATGGCTACACCTTC. It translates to CATSDFRGYGYTF.

As to this clonotype: An end of the junction does not agree with germline; a read error may underlie this. The chain has TRBV29-1 and TRBJ2-3; 8 positions match TRBD2. Germline lookup yields CDR1 SQVTM and CDR2 ANQGSEA. The CDR3 extends over 13 amino acids. CDR3 nucleotide sequence: TGCAGCCTGAATAGCGGGAATGGAGATACGCAGTCTTTT. Translated: CSLNSGNGDTQSF.

This clonotype was counted between two and nine times. The chain combines TRBV9 with TRBJ2-7, with D possibly being TRBD2 (6 bases). V lost 4 bases and J lost 2, with 19 bases in between. Germline CDR1 is SGDLS and CDR2 is YYNGEE. The CDR3 spans 16 residues. CDR3 sequence (DNA): TGTGCCAGCAGCCCAACCCCGGGACTCCCGACCTACGAGCAGTACTTC. The encoded protein is CASSPTPGLPTYEQYF.

Only a few counts were recorded for this clonotype. The rearrangement links TRBV7-9 to TRBJ2-1; D is perhaps TRBD2 (5 bases). Trimming cost V 1 base and J 5 bases, with 9 bases left between them. There are 14 residues in the CDR3. Germline assignment: CDR1 SEHNR and CDR2 FQNEAQ (reference sequence). The CDR3 DNA follows: TGTGCCAGCAGCTTAGGACTACCCGACAATGAGCAGTTCTTC. This encodes CASSLGLPDNEQFF.

The rearrangement links TRBV29-1 to TRBJ2-7; TRBD1 is a possible D gene (6 bases). The germline V gene encodes CDR1 SQVTM and CDR2 ANQGSEA. Trimming stripped 4 bases from V and 0 bases from J, with 10 bases between. The CDR3 extends over 13 amino acids. As DNA, the CDR3 is TGCAGCGTTGGGACAGCTACCTCCTACGAGCAGTACTTC. Encoded protein: CSVGTATSYEQYF.

V usage is TRBV29-1 and J usage is TRBJ2-5; D is perhaps TRBD1 (5 bases). V lost 5 bases to trimming and J lost 4 bases, with 23 bases between them. This CDR3 spans 16 amino acids. Germline assignment: CDR1 SQVTM and CDR2 ANQGSEA. The CDR3 DNA follows: TGCAGCGTTAAGGGGTCGCCCGAAACGGCTGGAGAGACCCAGTACTTC. Translation: CSVKGSPETAGETQYF.

This clonotype appeared many times. This rearrangement joins TRBV14 to TRBJ1-5, with D uncertain. In germline, CDR1 is SGHDN, CDR2 FVKESK. The CDR3 is 16 residues long. V gave up 0 bases and J gave up 0 bases, with 9 bases separating them. The CDR3 loop reads CASSQDGGYSNQPQHF. The CDR3 DNA follows: TGTGCCAGCAGCCAAGACGGAGGGTATAGCAATCAGCCCCAGCATTTT. The entire variable domain, with the rest obtained from reference TRBV14 and TRBJ1-5, is as follows: EAGVTQFPSHSVIEKGQTVTLRCDPISGHDNLYWYRRVMGKEIKFLLHFVKESKQDESGMPNNRFLAERTGGTYSTLKVQPAELEDSGVYFCASSQDGGYSNQPQHFGDGTRLSIL.

This clonotype was picked up a small number of times. The J gene is TRBJ2-7, the V gene TRBV6-5; D gene ambiguous. The length of the CDR3 is 17 residues. Trimming took 4 bases from V and 0 from J, leaving 19 bases between them. CDR1 is MNHEY and CDR2 is SVGAGI in the germline V gene. In DNA, the CDR3 is TGTGCCAGCAGTTTCCGGTCATCCGGACGTGGCTCCTACGAGCAGTACTTC. This gives the protein CASSFRSSGRGSYEQYF.